The 12 T cell receptor beta chains presented below share a single source sample, sequenced in a study of regulatory T cells in long-lasting Graves disease. The TCR beta library used iRepertoire HTBI primers with Arm-PCR amplification of CDR3. MiXCR was run by TCRdb on the multiplex PCR reads, yielding one entry per CDR3 protein. The repertoire holds roughly 400,000 distinct CDR3 sequences, with 16% as singletons. Time point defined: newly diagnosed GD, antithyroid drugs for less than 3 months. Preparation of the TCR library used RNA extracted from PBMCs. These data were likewise used in another study, on T cells in Graves' hyperthyroidism and ophthalmopathy.

The specimen comprised peripheral blood mononuclear cells (PBMCs), sampled at new diagnosis, from a patient treated with antithyroid drugs. These receptor sequences come from a woman between 18 and 29 years old with Graves disease.

In this sample, this clonotype turned up many times. V and J are TRBV7-2 and TRBJ2-1; 7 nucleotides align to TRBD2. CDR1 is SGHTA, CDR2 FQGNSA, per germline. Trimming cost V 4 bases and J 3 bases; bases outside gene matches: 9. The CDR3 is made up of 16 amino acids. The CDR3 region is CASSSPAGSFYNEQFF. Here the CDR3 DNA reads TGTGCCAGCAGCTCCCCAGCGGGAAGTTTCTACAATGAGCAGTTCTTC.

This clonotype was observed many times. The junction departs from the called germline gene at one end, perhaps through a read error. The chain has TRBV7-6 and TRBJ2-7; D unresolved. CDR3 length equals 14 residues. Germline V gives CDR1 SGHVS, CDR2 FNYEAQ. The CDR3 nucleotides are TGTGCCAGCAGCTTAGTTTTTGGCTCCAACGAGCAGTACTTC. Translation gives CASSLVFGSNEQYF.

This clonotype came up many times. The chain joins TRBV14 to TRBJ2-5; D gene ambiguous. CDR3 size: 14 residues. The germline V gene encodes CDR1 SGHDN and CDR2 FVKESK. V shed 0 bases and J shed 0 bases, with 5 bases lying between them. The CDR3, as DNA: TGTGCCAGCAGCCAAGATTTCAACCAAGAGACCCAGTACTTC. Protein: CASSQDFNQETQYF.

The chain recombines TRBV6-1 with TRBJ2-1; 7 positions agree with TRBD2. Trimming removed 5 bases from V and 10 bases from J; junction bases left unmatched: 14. The CDR3 has 15 amino acids. Germline V lookup: CDR1 MNHNS, CDR2 SASEGT. Written as DNA, the CDR3 is TGTGCCAGCAGTCAAACTCAAGCGGGGTCCGGGGAGCAGTTCTTC. Translation: CASSQTQAGSGEQFF.

As regards this clonotype: In this CDR3 the conserved last residue, phenylalanine or tryptophan, is missing, so a read error is likely. The DNA is left out, because the CDR3 cannot be placed on it with certainty; the CDR3 is given as TCRdb lists it. The J gene is TRBJ2-2, the V gene TRBV20-1; the table's D call of TRBD2 was not tested on the DNA. The CDR3 sequence runs 12 residues, both termini included. Germline CDR1 is DFQATT and CDR2 is SNEGSKA (reference sequence). CDR3 sequence reads: CSARDSGRALAV.

In this sample, this clonotype turned up many times. The chain employs TRBV20-1 and TRBJ2-7, with D unresolved. This CDR3 is built from 15 residues. V lost 3 bases and J 1 base, leaving 16 bases between the germline ends. Germline values: CDR1 DFQATT, CDR2 SNEGSKA (reference sequence). The CDR3 nucleotides read TGCAGTGCTAGCTCCCTCATGGGCTCTTCCTACGAGCAGTACTTC. Amino acids: CSASSLMGSSYEQYF.

This clonotype showed up many times. In DNA form, the CDR3 reads TGTGCCAGCAGCGTAGGACTAGCGGGAGGGCCCGATACGCAGTATTTT. Protein sequence: CASSVGLAGGPDTQYF. J is TRBJ2-3 and V is TRBV9; 14 positions agree with TRBD2. The ends lost 0 bases at V and 6 bases at J; junction bases unmatched: 3. CDR3 length: 16 residues. The germline V gene encodes CDR1 SGDLS and CDR2 YYNGEE.

The chain couples TRBV28 to TRBJ2-7; no firm D call. CDR3 length: 14 amino acids. V gave up 8 bases and J gave up 0 bases, with 14 bases separating them. Germline values: CDR1 MDHEN, CDR2 SYDVKM. CDR3 bases: TGTGCCAGCTCACCAAGCGCTATCTCCTACGAGCAGTACTTC. It specifies CASSPSAISYEQYF.

This clonotype came up many times. The V and J genes are TRBV7-2 and TRBJ1-1; weak D call: TRBD1 (5 bases). CDR1 and CDR2 from the germline V gene are SGHTA and FQGNSA. There are 15 residues in the CDR3. V was shortened by 1 base and J by 4 bases, with 13 bases between the two germline ends. CDR3: CASSLEAREGTEAFF. CDR3 nucleotide sequence: TGTGCCAGCAGCTTAGAGGCCAGGGAGGGCACTGAAGCTTTCTTT.

V is TRBV6-5 and J is TRBJ1-1; a weak D match, TRBD1 (5 bases). The CDR3 is 16 residues long. Germline V gene data show CDR1 as MNHEY and CDR2 as SVGAGI. V shed 2 bases and J shed 2 bases, with 15 bases lying between them. CDR3 sequence reads: CASSYPSGGGNTEAFF. The CDR3 DNA is TGTGCCAGCAGTTACCCCAGTGGGGGGGGTAACACTGAAGCTTTCTTT.

The rearrangement links TRBV5-1 to TRBJ2-7; D tentatively fits TRBD1 or TRBD2 (6 bases each). The CDR3 covers 16 residues. V shed 0 bases and J shed 3 bases, with 16 bases lying between them. CDR1 and CDR2 from the germline V gene are SGHRS and YFSETQ. For the CDR3, the DNA is TGCGCCAGCAGCTTGGCTGTTATCGGGGGCAGCTACGAGCAGTACTTC. This translates into CASSLAVIGGSYEQYF.

This clonotype has a handful of counts. V is TRBV3-1 and J is TRBJ2-1, with no clear D. The CDR3 consists of 14 residues. CDR1 and CDR2 from the germline V gene are LGHDT and YNNKEL (reference sequence). Trimming removed 3 bases from V and 5 bases from J, with 11 bases in between. In DNA form, the CDR3 reads TGTGCCAGCAGCCATCGAGACTTACACAATGAGCAGTTCTTC. It codes for CASSHRDLHNEQFF.